The rows below give T cell receptor beta chains drawn from one sample of a study of T cells in Graves' hyperthyroidism and ophthalmopathy. Each CDR3 protein gets one entry after TCRdb re-called the multiplex PCR reads with MiXCR. The profile covers a few hundred thousand distinct CDR3 sequences, with under 15% appearing a single time and 32% taken by the ten largest. The specimen sequenced was blood. The receptors here all came from a woman in her 30s with Graves' hyperthyroidism. Each CDR3 is given with its conserved first and last residue. The D gene is left open where the match is weak. Some rows have no size entry. The others give once, few or many, or a class for an expanded clone.

v_call: TRBV7-6; j_call: TRBJ2-2; clone_size: few; d_call: TRBD1; cdr3_aa: CASSLITGGRTGELFF; cdr3_nt: TGTGCCAGCAGCCTCATCACAGGGGGCCGCACCGGGGAGCTGTTTTTT
v_call: TRBV12-3/TRBV12-4; j_call: TRBJ2-7; clone_size: few; d_call: TRBD2; cdr3_aa: CASSLAVAGGYEQYF; cdr3_nt: TGTGCCAGCAGTTTAGCGGTAGCGGGAGGCTACGAGCAGTACTTC
v_call: TRBV12-3/TRBV12-4; j_call: TRBJ2-2; clone_size: NA; d_call: NA; cdr3_aa: CASSAAGTGELFF; cdr3_nt: TGTGCCAGCAGTGCAGCTGGCACCGGGGAGCTGTTTTTT
v_call: TRBV20-1; j_call: TRBJ2-7; clone_size: many; d_call: NA; cdr3_aa: CSAEKRRVGGYYEQYF; cdr3_nt: TGCAGTGCCGAGAAAAGAAGGGTCGGCGGGTACTACGAGCAGTACTTC
v_call: TRBV20-1; j_call: TRBJ1-1; clone_size: NA; d_call: TRBD1; cdr3_aa: CSASQGAVVNTEAFF; cdr3_nt: TGCAGTGCTAGCCAGGGGGCCGTAGTGAACACTGAAGCTTTCTTT
v_call: TRBV5-1; j_call: TRBJ1-5; clone_size: many; d_call: NA; cdr3_aa: CASRSGPGGNQPQHF; cdr3_nt: TGCGCCAGCAGATCTGGCCCGGGCGGGAATCAGCCCCAGCATTTT
v_call: TRBV20-1; j_call: TRBJ2-2; clone_size: NA; d_call: NA; cdr3_aa: CSASFRTTGELFF; cdr3_nt: TGCAGTGCTAGTTTTCGGACCACCGGGGAGCTGTTTTTT
v_call: TRBV20-1; j_call: TRBJ1-5; clone_size: few; d_call: NA; cdr3_aa: CSAIGQPNQPQHF; cdr3_nt: TGCAGTGCTATAGGACAGCCCAATCAGCCCCAGCATTTT
v_call: TRBV3-1; j_call: TRBJ1-2; clone_size: NA; d_call: NA; cdr3_aa: CASSQERGGYTF; cdr3_nt: TGTGCCAGCAGCCAAGAAAGGGGTGGCTACACCTTC
v_call: TRBV6-2/TRBV6-3; j_call: TRBJ1-5; clone_size: NA; d_call: NA; cdr3_aa: CASRPRGNQPQHF; cdr3_nt: TGTGCCAGTCGTCCCAGGGGTAATCAGCCCCAGCATTTT
v_call: TRBV19; j_call: TRBJ2-1; clone_size: NA; d_call: NA; cdr3_aa: CASSIDLASPSEQFF; cdr3_nt: TGTGCCAGTAGTATAGATCTGGCTAGCCCCAGTGAGCAGTTCTTC
v_call: TRBV25-1; j_call: TRBJ1-2; clone_size: NA; d_call: NA; cdr3_aa: CASSEPGDGPYGYTF; cdr3_nt: TGTGCCAGCAGTGAACCCGGGGACGGACCCTATGGCTACACCTTC
v_call: TRBV11-2; j_call: TRBJ1-3; clone_size: many; d_call: TRBD1; cdr3_aa: CASSVGTVRGNTIYF; cdr3_nt: TGTGCCAGCAGCGTAGGGACAGTGCGTGGAAACACCATATATTTT
v_call: TRBV18; j_call: TRBJ2-6; clone_size: NA; d_call: NA; cdr3_aa: CASSPISGLSGANVLTF; cdr3_nt: TGTGCCAGCTCACCGATCTCAGGGCTTTCTGGGGCCAACGTCCTGACTTTC
v_call: TRBV5-5; j_call: TRBJ2-5; clone_size: few; d_call: NA; cdr3_aa: CASSRTTGGKETQYF; cdr3_nt: TGTGCCAGCAGCCGAACGACAGGTGGGAAAGAGACCCAGTACTTC
v_call: TRBV24-1; j_call: TRBJ2-1; clone_size: many; d_call: NA; cdr3_aa: CATSDLQDGSPHEQFF; cdr3_nt: TGTGCCACCAGTGATTTACAGGACGGATCCCCCCATGAGCAGTTCTTC
v_call: TRBV6-5; j_call: TRBJ2-1; clone_size: NA; d_call: NA; cdr3_aa: CASSLDPDYEQFF; cdr3_nt: TGTGCCAGCAGTCTCGACCCAGACTATGAGCAGTTCTTC